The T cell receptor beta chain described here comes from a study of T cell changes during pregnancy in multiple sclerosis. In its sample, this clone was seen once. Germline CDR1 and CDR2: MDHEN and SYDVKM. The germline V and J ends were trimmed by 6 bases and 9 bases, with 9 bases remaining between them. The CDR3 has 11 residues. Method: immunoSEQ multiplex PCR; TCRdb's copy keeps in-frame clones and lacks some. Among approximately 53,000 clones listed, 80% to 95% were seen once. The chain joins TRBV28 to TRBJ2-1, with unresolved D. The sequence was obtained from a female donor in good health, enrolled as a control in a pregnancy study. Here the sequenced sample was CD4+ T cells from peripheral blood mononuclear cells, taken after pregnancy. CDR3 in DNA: TGTGCCAGCAGGGCACAATTTGAGCAGTTCTTC. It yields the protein CASRAQFEQFF. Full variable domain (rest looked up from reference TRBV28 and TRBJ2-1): DVKVTQSSRYLVKRTGEKVFLECVQDMDHENMFWYRQDPGLGLRLIYFSYDVKMKEKGDIPEGYSVSREKKERFSLILESASTNQTSMYLCASRAQFEQFFGPGTRLTVL.